What follows are 24 T cell receptor beta chains derived from one specimen sequenced in a study of post-analysis software for immune sequencing data. Overall study results and limits: Relative to controls, patients had a few TRBV segments at higher frequency, with TRBV5-6, TRBV5-1 and TRBV20-1 among these.

Each TCR beta cDNA library carried unique molecular identifiers. TCRdb re-derived calls from the PCR reads in MiXCR, one entry per CDR3 protein. This sample has about 540,000 distinct CDR3 sequences, with less than 40% found just once. For these TCRs, the target antigens are not known. Sequencing was carried out using blood. The source of these receptors is a girl between 2 and 17 years old with multiple sclerosis.

A remark on this clonotype: This CDR3 is missing its conserved last phenylalanine or tryptophan, likely due to a read error. The V gene is TRBV7-9, the J gene TRBJ2-3; the match to TRBD2 covers 7 bases. The CDR3 loop spans 15 amino acids. V shed 5 bases and J 0 bases; nucleotides not matched to a gene: 5. The germline V gene encodes CDR1 SEHNR and CDR2 FQNEAQ (reference sequence). The CDR3 DNA is TGTGCCAGCAGCCAGCGGGGCTCTAGCACAGATACGCAGTATTTG. This codes for CASSQRGSSTDTQYL.

This chain joins TRBV12-3 or TRBV12-4 and TRBJ2-7, with 11 bases lining up with TRBD1. The CDR3 is 17 residues long. With 3 bases clipped from V and 4 bases from J, the junction kept 11 bases outside the gene matches. The chain's CDR3 is CASSFSITGQGGYEQYF. CDR3 in DNA: TGTGCCAGCAGTTTCTCTATCACGGGACAGGGGGGATACGAGCAGTACTTC.

This clonotype was observed a handful of times. The gene calls are TRBV12-5 and TRBJ2-5; perhaps D is TRBD1 or TRBD2 (5 bases each). The germline CDR1 and CDR2 sequences are LGHNT and FRNRAP. V lost 7 bases to trimming and J lost 0 bases, with 18 bases between them. CDR3 length equals 16 residues. Here the CDR3 reads CASAPNGAAYQETQYF. CDR3 nucleotide sequence: TGTGCTAGTGCCCCAAACGGGGCAGCGTACCAAGAGACCCAGTACTTC.

This clonotype was counted only a few times. J is TRBJ1-5 and V is TRBV5-1; D gene uncertain. Trimming shortened V by 4 bases and J by 5 bases, and 16 bases separated the two germline ends. The CDR3 is 15 residues long. Germline V gene sequence: CDR1 SGHRS, CDR2 YFSETQ. In DNA, the CDR3 is TGCGCCAGCAGCCGCACCTGGGGTACCGATCAGCCCCAGCATTTT. Translating it yields CASSRTWGTDQPQHF. Full variable domain (rest looked up from reference TRBV5-1 and TRBJ1-5): KAGVTQTPRYLIKTRGQQVTLSCSPISGHRSVSWYQQTPGQGLQFLFEYFSETQRNKGNFPGRFSGRQFSNSRSEMNVSTLELGDSALYLCASSRTWGTDQPQHFGDGTRLSIL.

A few counts support this clonotype. The V and J genes are TRBV20-1 and TRBJ1-4, with D maybe TRBD1 (6 bases). Trimming stripped 5 bases from V and 3 bases from J, with 13 bases between. The CDR3 length is 14 residues. The germline V gene encodes CDR1 DFQATT and CDR2 SNEGSKA (reference sequence). CDR3 loop: CSASDRRSNEKLFF. The CDR3 DNA sequence: TGCAGTGCTTCCGACAGGAGGTCTAATGAAAAACTGTTTTTT.

This clonotype was seen just once. The chain recombines TRBV12-3 or TRBV12-4 with TRBJ1-5, with D unclear. V lost 6 bases and J 6 bases, leaving 21 bases between the germline ends. The CDR3 is 16 amino acids. The CDR3 DNA is TGTGCCAGCAGATCCAGGAGACGACTATTGAGTCAGCCCCAGCATTTT. The encoded protein is CASRSRRRLLSQPQHF.

V is TRBV7-2 and J is TRBJ1-2; D might be TRBD1 (6 bases). V lost 3 bases and J 7 bases, leaving 15 bases between the germline ends. CDR3 length: 14 amino acids. CDR1 is SGHTA, CDR2 FQGNSA, per germline. CDR3 DNA sequence: TGTGCCAGCAGCTTGTGGTGGGGGCGGCCTGGCTACACCTTC. Protein product: CASSLWWGRPGYTF.

The sample holds a few counts of this clonotype. A junction end diverges from the germline sequence, so it may reflect a read error. The chain has TRBV12-3 or TRBV12-4 and TRBJ1-1; D uncertain. The CDR3 consists of 14 residues. The CDR3 nucleotides read TGTGCCAGCAGTCGCGGGCCCATGAATACTGAAGCTTTCTTT. Residues: CASSRGPMNTEAFF.

This rearrangement joins TRBV29-1 to TRBJ2-7; the D is unclear. Germline assignment: CDR1 SQVTM and CDR2 ANQGSEA. The CDR3 loop spans 14 amino acids. The V gene lost 2 bases and the J gene lost 1 base, with 12 bases spanning the gap. CDR3 DNA sequence: TGCAGCGTTGAAAAAGGTCCAACTTCCTACGAGCAGTACTTC. Its translation is CSVEKGPTSYEQYF.

The chain links TRBV9 to TRBJ2-1, with D uncertain. The V end lost 0 bases, the J end lost 4 bases, and 8 bases lay between the germline ends. Germline CDR1 and CDR2: SGDLS and YYNGEE. CDR3 size: 14 residues. This chain's CDR3 is CASSVGPQYNEQFF. Here the CDR3 DNA reads TGTGCCAGCAGCGTAGGTCCACAGTACAATGAGCAGTTCTTC.

J is TRBJ2-3 and V is TRBV20-1, with D perhaps matching TRBD1 (6 bases). The CDR3 spans 13 residues. Germline V CDR1 and CDR2: DFQATT, SNEGSKA (reference sequence). V dropped 5 bases and J dropped 5 bases, with 14 bases sitting between them. CDR3 residues: CSAPNRVGDTQYF. CDR3 DNA sequence: TGCAGTGCTCCCAACAGGGTGGGAGATACGCAGTATTTT.

This clonotype was seen more than once but under ten times. This chain connects TRBV20-1 to TRBJ1-3; D remains unclear. V lost 6 bases and J lost 0, with 12 bases in between. The CDR3 covers 14 residues. CDR1 is DFQATT and CDR2 is SNEGSKA in the germline V gene (reference sequence). In nucleotides, the CDR3 is TGCAGTGCCGAGCCAGTGGTCTCTGGAAACACCATATATTTT. This encodes CSAEPVVSGNTIYF.

The rearrangement uses TRBV5-1 and TRBJ2-3, with D possibly matching TRBD2 (6 bases). V lost 0 bases and J 4 bases, leaving 9 bases between the germline ends. Germline loops: CDR1 SGHRS, CDR2 YFSETQ. This CDR3 is built from 14 residues. CDR3 residues: CASSLGRDADTQYF. Written as DNA, the CDR3 is TGCGCCAGCAGCTTGGGGAGGGACGCAGATACGCAGTATTTT.

V and J are TRBV5-1 and TRBJ2-3, with D perhaps TRBD1 or TRBD2 (5 bases each). The length of the CDR3 is 14 residues. The V gene's germline CDR1 is SGHRS and CDR2 YFSETQ. The V end was cut by 4 bases, the J end by 7 bases, with 16 bases between. The CDR3 sequence: CASSKGTAEYTQYF. CDR3 nucleotides: TGCGCCAGCAGCAAAGGGACCGCCGAATATACGCAGTATTTT.

The chain joins TRBV5-1 to TRBJ2-5, with TRBD2 as a possible D gene (6 bases). CDR3 size: 14 residues. V lost 4 bases, J lost 3 bases, and 13 bases lay in between. The germline gives CDR1 SGHRS, CDR2 YFSETQ. The CDR3 here is CASSRGLPKETQYF. The CDR3 nucleotides read TGCGCCAGCAGCCGTGGACTACCTAAAGAGACCCAGTACTTC.

Only one count was recorded for this clonotype. V and J are TRBV6-6 and TRBJ2-1, with 13 bases matching TRBD2. Trimming cost V 4 bases and J 7 bases; bases outside gene matches: 7. The germline CDR1 and CDR2 sequences are MNHNY and SVGAGI (reference sequence). This CDR3 is 16 amino acids long. The CDR3 coding sequence is TGTGCCAGCAGTTCCACCGCGGGACTAGCGGGGAATGAGCAGTTCTTC. Its protein product is CASSSTAGLAGNEQFF.

In this sample, this clonotype turned up a few times. The J gene is TRBJ2-7, the V gene TRBV6-1; 7 nucleotides match TRBD2. Germline assignment: CDR1 MNHNS and CDR2 SASEGT. This CDR3 comprises 14 residues. The ends lost 5 bases at V and 7 bases at J; junction bases unmatched: 11. The DNA for the CDR3 is TGTGCCAGCAGTTTAAGTACAGCCGGGGGGGAGCAGTACTTC. Translated, it gives CASSLSTAGGEQYF.

This clonotype was detected only a few times. This chain joins TRBV11-2 and TRBJ2-3; 14 positions agree with TRBD2. The ends lost 5 bases at V and 8 bases at J; junction bases unmatched: 12. The germline CDR1 and CDR2 sequences are SGHAT and FQNNGV. The CDR3 spans 17 residues. The CDR3: CASSRQGLAGGKATQYF. CDR3 coding DNA: TGTGCCAGCAGCAGACAAGGACTAGCGGGGGGAAAGGCTACGCAGTATTTT.

The gene calls are TRBV20-1 and TRBJ2-3; TRBD2 aligns across 9 bases. Germline V gene sequence: CDR1 DFQATT, CDR2 SNEGSKA (reference sequence). V lost 5 bases, J lost 0 bases, and 6 bases stayed unmatched. CDR3 length: 15 residues. The CDR3 DNA follows: TGCAGTGCTCCTATAGCGGGGGTTAGCACAGATACGCAGTATTTT. Translation: CSAPIAGVSTDTQYF.

This clonotype was observed many times. This chain joins TRBV29-1 and TRBJ2-6; D is unclear. The V and J ends lost 3 bases and 0 bases respectively, with 6 bases between them. The CDR3 contains 14 residues. Per the germline V gene, CDR1 is SQVTM and CDR2 is ANQGSEA. CDR3 bases: TGCAGCGTTGACGGTAGCTCTGGGGCCAACGTCCTGACTTTC. Translation: CSVDGSSGANVLTF.

The V and J genes are TRBV28 and TRBJ2-5; maybe TRBD2 (6 bases). This CDR3 is built from 16 residues. V lost 2 bases, J lost 4 bases, and 17 bases lay in between. Germline CDR1 reads MDHEN; CDR2 reads SYDVKM. The chain's CDR3 is CASSLGGAIRRETQYF. The CDR3 DNA is TGTGCCAGCAGTTTAGGAGGGGCAATTAGAAGAGAGACCCAGTACTTC.

This clonotype was seen only a few times. The rearrangement links TRBV27 to TRBJ1-2, with D possibly TRBD1 on 5 matching bases. The CDR3 totals 15 residues. Trimming stripped 3 bases from V and 0 bases from J, with 11 bases between. Germline assignment: CDR1 MNHEY and CDR2 SMNVEV (reference sequence). DNA for the CDR3: TGTGCCAGCAGTTTCGGGGGTAATACTAACTATGGCTACACCTTC. Translating it yields CASSFGGNTNYGYTF.

This rearrangement joins TRBV27 to TRBJ1-6; 11 positions agree with TRBD1. V trimming: 2 bases; J trimming: 10 bases; junction bases outside the gene matches: 10. Germline V CDR1 and CDR2: MNHEY, SMNVEV (reference sequence). CDR3 length equals 17 residues. CDR3 nucleotides: TGTGCCAGCAGTTTAGCCTTCGGACAGGGGGCGGGATCACCCCTCCACTTT. This encodes CASSLAFGQGAGSPLHF.

This clonotype was found a few times. V usage is TRBV9 and J usage is TRBJ2-5, with D perhaps matching TRBD1 (6 bases). Trimming took 0 bases from V and 5 from J, leaving 11 bases between them. CDR1 and CDR2 from the germline V gene are SGDLS and YYNGEE. There are 14 residues in the CDR3. As DNA, the CDR3 is TGTGCCAGCAGCGTAGCGCAGGGGCACGAGACCCAGTACTTC. Translating gives CASSVAQGHETQYF.